Following are 21 T cell receptor beta chains from one sample sequenced in a study of cytomegalovirus exposure and HLA in healthy donors (dated by TCRdb to 2016 to 2017). The library relied on the immunoSEQ multiplex PCR assay. A mixture of 60 forward primers for TCR Vbeta segments and 13 reverse primers for TCR Jbeta segments was used in the multiplex PCR. TCRdb retrieved this table from immuneACCESS and kept in-frame rearrangements only. Not all clones are present; in checked studies, unresolved V genes account for under half, and no reason is known for the remainder. This sample has 150,000 to 200,000 clones in its table, and approximately 83% of those were observed once. The leading ten clones occupy about a tenth of the sample. The specimen sequenced was PBMCs. The receptors stem from a young man in good health and CMV-seropositive.

The table lists this clone with a count of one. This chain links TRBV27 with TRBJ1-2; 7 nucleotides match TRBD1. The CDR3 consists of 15 residues. V lost 4 bases, J lost 1 base, and 6 bases stayed unmatched. The germline V gene encodes CDR1 MNHEY and CDR2 SMNVEV (reference sequence). CDR3 amino acids: CASSWDSYFNYGYTF. In DNA form, the CDR3 reads TGTGCCAGCAGTTGGGACAGCTATTTTAACTATGGCTACACCTTC.

The J gene is TRBJ2-1, the V gene TRBV7-9; no clear D. The CDR3 covers 12 residues. Trimming stripped 5 bases from V and 5 bases from J, with 7 bases between. The germline V gene has CDR1 SEHNR and CDR2 FQNEAQ (reference sequence). As DNA, the CDR3 is TGTGCCAGCAGCCTTTCGGACAATGAGCAGTTCTTC. Residues: CASSLSDNEQFF. Together with reference TRBV7-9 and TRBJ2-1, the CDR3 gives the full variable domain: DTGVSQNPRHKITKRGQNVTFRCDPISEHNRLYWYRQTLGQGPEFLTYFQNEAQLEKSRLLSDRFSAERPKGSFSTLEIQRTEQGDSAMYLCASSLSDNEQFFGPGTRLTVL.

The chain has TRBV6-5 and TRBJ1-5; TRBD1 matches at 8 bases. V shed 5 bases, J shed 6 bases, and the junction held 3 bases outside the gene matches. Germline CDR1 reads MNHEY; CDR2 reads SVGAGI. CDR3 length: 13 residues. The CDR3 region has the DNA TGTGCCAGCAGTGACAGGGGAGGTCAGCCCCAGCATTTT. Translating gives CASSDRGGQPQHF.

To note about this clone: This sample also contains other DNA sequences that code for the same CDR3. The chain uses TRBV20-1 and TRBJ1-1, with D uncertain. Germline CDR1 is DFQATT and CDR2 is SNEGSKA (reference sequence). The CDR3 runs 11 residues. Trimming removed 2 bases from V and 6 bases from J, with 7 bases in between. The CDR3 nucleotides read TGCAGTGCTAGAACAGCTTCTGAAGCTTTCTTT. Encoded protein: CSARTASEAFF.

The rearrangement joins TRBV4-2 to TRBJ1-2, with unresolved D. V lost 1 base to trimming and J lost 8 bases, with 14 bases between them. Germline V gene sequence: CDR1 LGHNA, CDR2 YNFKEQ. The CDR3 loop spans 14 amino acids. The CDR3 here is CASSQGARFGGYTF. The CDR3 nucleotides read TGTGCCAGCAGCCAAGGGGCCAGATTCGGCGGCTACACCTTC.

The chain carries TRBV7-8 and TRBJ2-3; 11 nucleotides match TRBD2. Germline CDR1 is SGHVS and CDR2 is FQNEAQ. The CDR3 runs 12 residues. The trim removed 5 bases at V and 11 bases at J, leaving 3 bases unmatched. CDR3 loop: CASSLGLAEQYF. The CDR3, as DNA: TGTGCCAGCAGCCTGGGACTAGCGGAGCAGTATTTT. The full variable domain, its missing parts supplied by reference TRBV7-8 and TRBJ2-3, is GAGVSQSPRYKVAKRGQDVALRCDPISGHVSLFWYQQALGQGPEFLTYFQNEAQLDKSGLPSDRFFAERPEGSVSTLKIQRTQQEDSAVYLCASSLGLAEQYFGPGTRLTVL.

The chain couples TRBV19 to TRBJ2-1; 8 bases are a match to TRBD1. Germline trimming cut 2 bases from V and 7 bases from J; bases unmatched to any gene: 10. CDR1 and CDR2 from the germline V gene are LNHDA and SQIVND (reference sequence). The CDR3 is made up of 16 amino acids. CDR3 sequence: CASSIRAGGEGNEQFF. The CDR3 nucleotides are TGTGCCAGTAGTATACGGGCAGGGGGCGAGGGGAATGAGCAGTTCTTC.

This sequence joins TRBV19 and TRBJ2-2; 11 nucleotides agree with TRBD2. The CDR3 extends over 18 amino acids. Germline-derived CDR1 and CDR2 are LNHDA and SQIVND (reference sequence). Trimming took 0 bases from V and 4 from J; bases not matched to a gene: 7. CDR3 coding DNA: TGTGCCAGTAGTATAGACAAAACCGGGACTAGCGGCACCGGGGAGCTGTTTTTT. Translating gives CASSIDKTGTSGTGELFF.

The V and J genes are TRBV5-1 and TRBJ2-1; 13 bases are shared with TRBD2. The CDR3 has 16 residues. CDR1 SGHRS and CDR2 YFSETQ come from the germline V gene. V was pared by 3 bases and J by 3 bases, with 3 bases of the junction left unmatched. Here the CDR3 DNA reads TGCGCCAGCAGCTATGGACTAGCGGGAGACTACAATGAGCAGTTCTTC. This codes for CASSYGLAGDYNEQFF.

V is TRBV5-6 and J is TRBJ2-5; a possible D gene is TRBD2 (7 bases). The J call may be incorrect, as the DNA end agrees better with TRBJ2-7. Germline CDR1 and CDR2: SGHDT and YYEEEE. This CDR3 has 15 residues. The CDR3 region is CASSLVGGLSDEQYF. CDR3 in DNA: TGTGCCAGCAGCTTGGTGGGGGGGCTCAGCGACGAGCAGTACTTC.

The chain employs TRBV7-9 and TRBJ1-2; D gene unclear. Trimming took 4 bases from V and 4 from J, leaving 13 bases between them. The CDR3 loop spans 14 amino acids. The germline V gene has CDR1 SEHNR and CDR2 FQNEAQ (reference sequence). The CDR3 region has the DNA TGTGCCAGCAGCTCTAGGACTTCGGGCTATGGCTACACCTTC. Protein sequence: CASSSRTSGYGYTF.

J is TRBJ2-7 and V is TRBV29-1; 7 bases align to TRBD1. Germline V gene data show CDR1 as SQVTM and CDR2 as ANQGSEA. V lost 7 bases to trimming and J lost 0 bases; unmatched junction nucleotides: 9. This CDR3 is built from 14 residues. CDR3 in DNA: TGCAGCGCAAGAAGACAGGGAAGCTCCTACGAGCAGTACTTC. It codes for CSARRQGSSYEQYF.

In its sample, this clone was seen a few times. The chain carries TRBV4-3 and TRBJ2-4, with D tentatively TRBD1 (6 bases). Between the trimmed V and J ends, which lost 1 base and 8 bases, there was a span of 6 bases. Germline assignment: CDR1 LGHNA and CDR2 YSLEER. This CDR3 contains 12 residues. The DNA for the CDR3 is TGCGCCAGCAGCCAAGCAGGGGACATTCAGTACTTC. Protein product: CASSQAGDIQYF.

The chain uses TRBV2 and TRBJ2-3; 10 positions agree with TRBD1. Per the germline V gene, CDR1 is SNHLY and CDR2 is FYNNEI. V was clipped by 7 bases and J by 4 bases; unmatched bases: 2. This CDR3 spans 13 amino acids. As DNA, the CDR3 is TGTGCCAGCACCGGGACAGGGGCAGATACGCAGTATTTT. Amino acids: CASTGTGADTQYF.

The CDR3: CALGGGSGYEQYF. The CDR3, as DNA: TGCGCGTTGGGTGGGGGTAGCGGTTACGAGCAGTACTTC. V gene TRBV10-1 combines with J gene TRBJ2-7; maybe TRBD2 (6 bases). The CDR3 runs to 13 residues. From germline, CDR1 is WNHNN and CDR2 SYGVQD (reference sequence).

CDR3 coding DNA: TGTGCCAGCATTTACTGGCACTCGGGATACTACGAGCAGTACTTC. This translates into CASIYWHSGYYEQYF. The V call is TRBV11-2, the J call TRBJ2-7; D may be TRBD2 (5 bases). The germline V gene has CDR1 SGHAT and CDR2 FQNNGV. The V and J ends lost 7 bases and 3 bases respectively, with 19 bases between them. This CDR3 comprises 15 residues.

The chain combines TRBV7-9 with TRBJ1-2, with 11 bases matching TRBD1. V was clipped by 5 bases and J by 6 bases; unmatched bases: 14. The CDR3 loop spans 17 amino acids. Germline V gene data show CDR1 as SEHNR and CDR2 as FQNEAQ (reference sequence). CDR3 coding DNA: TGTGCCAGCAGCCAAACCCGGGACAGGGGGAACGGGGATGGCTACACCTTC. Protein: CASSQTRDRGNGDGYTF. The full variable domain, its missing parts supplied by reference TRBV7-9 and TRBJ1-2, is DTGVSQNPRHKITKRGQNVTFRCDPISEHNRLYWYRQTLGQGPEFLTYFQNEAQLEKSRLLSDRFSAERPKGSFSTLEIQRTEQGDSAMYLCASSQTRDRGNGDGYTFGSGTRLTVV.

The rearrangement links TRBV7-9 to TRBJ1-2; perhaps TRBD1 as D (6 bases). The V end was cut by 5 bases, the J end by 2 bases, with 12 bases between. Germline lookup yields CDR1 SEHNR and CDR2 FQNEAQ (reference sequence). The CDR3 totals 14 residues. The CDR3 is CASSPGTPNYGYTF. The CDR3, as DNA: TGTGCCAGCAGCCCCGGGACACCGAACTATGGCTACACCTTC. The full variable domain, rest sourced from reference TRBV7-9 and TRBJ1-2, is DTGVSQNPRHKITKRGQNVTFRCDPISEHNRLYWYRQTLGQGPEFLTYFQNEAQLEKSRLLSDRFSAERPKGSFSTLEIQRTEQGDSAMYLCASSPGTPNYGYTFGSGTRLTVV.

The chain links TRBV29-1 to TRBJ1-4; 9 positions agree with TRBD1. V was pared by 4 bases and J by 6 bases, with 9 bases of the junction left unmatched. The V gene's germline CDR1 is SQVTM and CDR2 ANQGSEA. This CDR3 region has 15 residues. For the CDR3, the DNA is TGCAGCGTTGTCCTAAAACAGGGGGCTTATGAAAAACTGTTTTTT. Residues: CSVVLKQGAYEKLFF.

The rearrangement uses TRBV11-2 and TRBJ2-2, with D possibly TRBD1 on 5 matching bases. The CDR3 has 15 residues. Looked up from germline, CDR1 is SGHAT and CDR2 is FQNNGV. V lost 4 bases to trimming and J lost 7 bases, with 16 bases between them. CDR3 loop: CASSWVVGAFGELFF. The DNA for the CDR3 is TGTGCCAGCAGCTGGGTGGTAGGGGCCTTCGGGGAGCTGTTTTTT.

The chain employs TRBV5-1 and TRBJ1-2; 9 positions match TRBD1. Germline CDR1 SGHRS, CDR2 YFSETQ. With V trimmed by 3 bases and J by 7 bases, 13 bases remained unmatched. The CDR3 is 16 residues long. This CDR3 reads CASSWTGARAIGGYTF. As DNA, the CDR3 is TGCGCCAGCAGCTGGACAGGGGCCAGAGCTATAGGTGGCTACACCTTC.